This T cell receptor (beta chain) was identified in a study of OX40 agonist ivuxolimab in advanced cancers. Repertoires were generated with immunoSEQ multiplex PCR, while TCRdb's copy carries only in-frame clones and drops some. Found here are tens of thousands of clones, 90% to 95% of them singletons; the top ten hold 20% to 25%. The receptor was derived from an adult with an advanced solid tumor such as melanoma, head and neck, liver or kidney cancer. Material: CD4+ or CD8+ T cells sorted from blood, obtained in a trial of the OX40 agonist ivuxolimab.

CDR3 nucleotides: TGCGCCAGCAGCTTGTTCGGGAGGGCCTCGGCCTACAATGAGCAGTTCTTC. Amino acids: CASSLFGRASAYNEQFF. This chain uses TRBV5-1 with TRBJ2-1, with 8 bases identical to TRBD2. J was trimmed by 2 bases and V by 1 base; bases with no gene match: 8. This CDR3 region has 17 residues. Germline V gene data show CDR1 as SGHRS and CDR2 as YFSETQ.